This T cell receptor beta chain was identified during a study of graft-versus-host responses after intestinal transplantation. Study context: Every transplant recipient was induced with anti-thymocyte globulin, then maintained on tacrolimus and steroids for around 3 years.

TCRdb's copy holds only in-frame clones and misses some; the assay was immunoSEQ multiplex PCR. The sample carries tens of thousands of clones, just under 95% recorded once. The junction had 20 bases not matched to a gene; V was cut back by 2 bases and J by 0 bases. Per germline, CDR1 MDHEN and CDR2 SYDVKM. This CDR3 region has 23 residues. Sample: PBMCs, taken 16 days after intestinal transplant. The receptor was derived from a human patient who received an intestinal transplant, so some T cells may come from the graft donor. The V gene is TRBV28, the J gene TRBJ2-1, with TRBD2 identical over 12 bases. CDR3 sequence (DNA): TGTGCCAGCAGTTTAGGCCCAGGAGCGGAAGGACTAGCGGGACCCTACTCCTACAATGAGCAGTTCTTC. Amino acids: CASSLGPGAEGLAGPYSYNEQFF.